This T cell receptor beta chain was obtained from a study of T cells after yellow fever vaccination. The V and J ends lost 2 bases and 4 bases, in that order; junction bases with no gene match: 17. Germline CDR1 reads LGHNA; CDR2 reads YSLEER. The CDR3 totals 19 residues. On this clonotype itself: The antigen is unknown.

General observations from the study: A small proportion of clonotypes was detected in both the CD4 and CD8 compartments.

TCR cDNA, made by 5'RACE template switching, carried an added universal primer site and UMIs. TCRdb recomputed calls from the 5' RACE reads with MiXCR, one row per CDR3 protein. The sample lists some 560,000 distinct CDR3 sequences, around 21% occurring once. This sample comprised PBMCs, obtained 15 days after the yellow fever booster vaccination. The TCR originated in a man younger than 45 who received the YFV17D yellow fever vaccine. This chain joins TRBV4-3 and TRBJ2-1; 7 positions match TRBD2. The CDR3 loop reads CASSQPVAGSSGVYNEQFF. CDR3 coding DNA: TGCGCCAGCAGCCAACCCGTGGCGGGGTCCAGCGGGGTTTACAATGAGCAGTTCTTC.